This T cell receptor beta chain is drawn from a study of T-cell memory formation after mild COVID-19. V lost 0 bases and J lost 6, with 14 bases in between. This CDR3 has 15 residues. Germline CDR1 SEHNR, CDR2 FQNEAQ (reference sequence). TCRdb re-analysed the 5' RACE reads in MiXCR, keeping a single row per CDR3 protein. Of some 600,000 distinct CDR3 sequences in the sample, around 15% were seen once. The specimen was PBMCs or a T cell subset sorted from them (not recorded which). The gene calls are TRBV7-9 and TRBJ1-2; the D is unclear. The clonotype comes from an adult woman who had mild COVID-19 (a few samples of this study predate the infection). Cell type and time point are not known. CDR3 sequence reads: CASSLASTPLNGYTF. The DNA for the CDR3 is TGTGCCAGCAGCTTAGCAAGTACTCCTCTTAATGGCTACACCTTC.